Reported below is one T cell receptor beta chain. This record comes from a study of blood T cell repertoires in COVID-19. Study at large: Samples representing acute and convalescent COVID-19 were sourced from the United States, Italy and Spain. Sources were T cells, B-cell-depleted T cells, or PBMCs; the material itself was cDNA or gDNA.

Authors' processing steps: By means of reference gene primer amplification, nucleated cell counts were estimated. Profiled with immunoSEQ multiplex PCR; TCRdb holds only in-frame clones, not every one. V and J calls and clone size are copied from that table; D and trimming were computed from the DNA. The sample yields about 150,000 clones, 80% to 90% seen once. This CDR3 contains 16 residues. Germline V gene data show CDR1 as KGHSH and CDR2 as LQKENI. The V segment lost 5 bases and the J segment 1 base; nucleotides outside the gene matches: 7. The material sequenced was peripheral blood. V gene TRBV18 combines with J gene TRBJ2-2; 7 bases agree with TRBD2. This receptor was identified in a man between 65 and 85 years old with acute or convalescent COVID-19. CDR3 protein: CASSSTSARNTGELFF. CDR3 nucleotide sequence: TGTGCCAGCTCATCTACTAGCGCGAGGAACACCGGGGAGCTGTTTTTT.